This T cell receptor (beta chain) was documented in a study of blood T cell repertoires in COVID-19. At the level of the study: In each case, the material was cDNA or gDNA derived from T cells, B-cell-depleted T cells, or PBMCs.

CDR3 size: 13 residues. In germline, CDR1 is LNHDA, CDR2 SQIVND (reference sequence). The ends were cut back, 5 bases at V and 4 bases at J, with 11 bases in the middle. Clinical history reported by participants formed the basis on which cohorts were assigned. Source study methods: Quantification of nucleated cells was approximated via reference gene primer amplification. Generated by immunoSEQ multiplex PCR, the TCRdb table keeps only in-frame clones and is missing some. The D gene and trimming were derived from the DNA, and the V and J assignments and clone size from that table. The table has approximately 400,000 clones, 80% to 85% seen once.

The sample was PBMCs or T cells enriched from blood (not recorded which). The origin of this receptor is a woman in her fifties or sixties who had recovered from COVID-19. The chain employs TRBV19 and TRBJ1-2, with D possibly matching TRBD1 (6 bases). In DNA form, the CDR3 reads TGTGCCAGTAGTGGACAGTTGATCTATGGCTACACCTTC. This translates into CASSGQLIYGYTF.